Shown below are 8 T cell receptor beta chains from a single sample sequenced in a study of cytomegalovirus exposure and HLA in healthy donors. 13 Jbeta primers and 60 Vbeta primers were used for the PCR. Only in-frame clones appear in the TCRdb table, and some are missing; sequencing was by immunoSEQ multiplex PCR. Among 140,000 to 150,000 clones listed, around four fifths were seen once. The source material was PBMCs. Receptor source: a male donor in good health and CMV-seronegative.

The chain combines TRBV27 with TRBJ2-2, with D possibly TRBD1 on 5 matching bases. The CDR3 extends over 15 amino acids. Germline CDR1 is MNHEY and CDR2 is SMNVEV (reference sequence). Between the trimmed V and J ends, which lost 6 bases and 0 bases, there was a span of 11 bases. CDR3 amino acids: CASSDRATNTGELFF. DNA of the CDR3: TGTGCCAGCAGCGACAGAGCCACGAACACCGGGGAGCTGTTTTTT.

The V and J genes are TRBV14 and TRBJ2-7, with D possibly matching TRBD2 (5 bases). The CDR3 totals 14 residues. Per germline, CDR1 SGHDN and CDR2 FVKESK. V was shortened by 0 bases and J by 9 bases, with 15 bases between the two germline ends. The CDR3 bases are TGTGCCAGCAGCCAAGATCTTGGCTTCAGCGGGCAGTACTTC. Translating gives CASSQDLGFSGQYF.

This chain connects TRBV9 to TRBJ2-3, with TRBD2 matching 8 bases. J gave up 4 bases and V 4 bases, and 5 bases lay outside the gene matches. The CDR3 contains 14 residues. Germline loops: CDR1 SGDLS, CDR2 YYNGEE. The CDR3 DNA reads as TGTGCCAGCAGCCCCGGGGGGGGGTCAGATACGCAGTATTTT. Translating it yields CASSPGGGSDTQYF.

The chain couples TRBV30 to TRBJ2-1; 8 bases map to TRBD2. CDR3 size: 19 residues. Germline V CDR1 and CDR2: GTSNPN, SVGIG (reference sequence). V shed 1 base and J 0 bases; nucleotides not matched to a gene: 14. CDR3: CAWSAAPGLDTRSYNEQFF. CDR3 in DNA: TGTGCCTGGAGTGCGGCCCCGGGACTAGATACCCGCTCCTACAATGAGCAGTTCTTC.

CDR3 DNA sequence: TGCGCCAGCAGCCCGGACTTCGGGACTAGCGGGGGCTCCTACAATGAGCAGTTCTTC. The encoded protein is CASSPDFGTSGGSYNEQFF. This chain links TRBV5-1 with TRBJ2-1; 14 nucleotides match TRBD2. CDR3 length: 19 residues. The ends lost 4 bases at V and 0 bases at J; junction bases unmatched: 9. Looked up from germline, CDR1 is SGHRS and CDR2 is YFSETQ.

This clone was seen only once. V and J are TRBV9 and TRBJ2-5, with TRBD1 identical over 7 bases. V lost 4 bases to trimming and J lost 5 bases; unmatched junction nucleotides: 8. The CDR3 length is 14 residues. Looked up from germline, CDR1 is SGDLS and CDR2 is YYNGEE. The DNA of the CDR3 is TGTGCCAGCAGCCCGACCACAGGGGATGAGACCCAGTACTTC. Amino acid sequence: CASSPTTGDETQYF.

The chain is built from TRBV28 and TRBJ1-1; 10 bases agree with TRBD1. The CDR3 contains 16 residues. Germline CDR1 and CDR2: MDHEN and SYDVKM. After removal of 4 bases from V and 8 bases from J, the junction contained 13 bases not matched to a gene. This CDR3 reads CASSSSLPGQGTEAFF. DNA for the CDR3: TGTGCCAGCAGTTCATCCCTCCCGGGACAGGGGACAGAAGCTTTCTTT. Filled out from reference TRBV28 and TRBJ1-1, the complete variable domain reads DVKVTQSSRYLVKRTGEKVFLECVQDMDHENMFWYRQDPGLGLRLIYFSYDVKMKEKGDIPEGYSVSREKKERFSLILESASTNQTSMYLCASSSSLPGQGTEAFFGQGTRLTVV.

In the case of this clone: The same CDR3 arises from other DNA sequences in this sample as well. The genes are TRBV4-3 and TRBJ2-5, with a tentative D call TRBD1 (6 bases). V lost 1 base to trimming and J lost 2 bases, with 11 bases between them. The germline CDR1 and CDR2 sequences are LGHNA and YSLEER. This CDR3 has 15 amino acids. CDR3 coding DNA: TGCGCCAGCAGCCAAGGGCAGGGGAAACAAGAGACCCAGTACTTC. It specifies CASSQGQGKQETQYF.